The entry below describes one T cell receptor beta chain. The antigen is not known. Germline CDR1 SNHLY, CDR2 FYNNEI. Trimming left V 3 bases short and J 4 bases short, with 15 bases between. This CDR3 spans 15 amino acids. This record comes from a study of T cell repertoires in cytomegalovirus infection. Study-wide background: Indications came from public TCR beta signatures; they pointed to CMV infection and to a matching HLA type.

TCRdb re-called the reads with MiXCR, one entry per CDR3 protein. The sample has approximately 150,000 distinct CDR3 sequences; less than 25% are singletons. General study findings and limits: Cumulative frequency of public TCR beta families picked out carriers of CMV plus the relevant HLA.

This receptor was obtained from a human donor in good health (CMV status not recorded). Some clones in this sample may be carry-over from other donors' samples. The V gene is TRBV2, the J gene TRBJ1-2; D is perhaps TRBD1 (5 bases). The specimen was CD8+ T cells from cultured PBMCs, collected from culture after CMV antigen stimulation. For the CDR3, the DNA is TGTGCCAGCAGTGAGATCAGGGCAGTTGGCTATGGCTACACCTTC. This sequence encodes CASSEIRAVGYGYTF.